This entry describes one TCR beta chain. The antigen remains unidentified. The sample belongs to a study of CD8+ T cells in alopecia areata. Study-wide points: Scalp clonality and expanded CD8+ clones among the top 100 showed significant decreases with tofacitinib. Shared TCR sequences were less clear between patients than in mice, possibly partly from HLA diversity. Normal scalp had lower clonality than lesional scalp, with alopecia totalis/universalis lesions showing this most strongly.

Extraction and reverse transcription of RNA yielded cDNA as the sequencing template. The data were produced by immunoSEQ multiplex PCR, yet TCRdb's version contains in-frame clones alone and is incomplete. The data show about 76,000 clones, 29% seen once. Stated treatment: oral pan-JAK inhibitor, 5-10 mg twice daily. Sorting of CD4+ and CD8+ T cells was performed on PBMCs. The origin of this receptor is a human donor with alopecia areata. The sample consisted of CD8+ T cells sorted from blood, taken at week 4, from a patient treated with tofacitinib.

DNA of the CDR3: TGTGCCAGCAGTAATTCCGGGACAGGGGGTAACGAGCAGTACTTC. Its translation is CASSNSGTGGNEQYF. This chain links TRBV27 with TRBJ2-7; 11 bases are shared with TRBD1. The V and J ends lost 5 bases and 5 bases, in that order; junction bases with no gene match: 8. CDR1 MNHEY and CDR2 SMNVEV come from the germline V gene (reference sequence). The CDR3 runs to 15 residues.